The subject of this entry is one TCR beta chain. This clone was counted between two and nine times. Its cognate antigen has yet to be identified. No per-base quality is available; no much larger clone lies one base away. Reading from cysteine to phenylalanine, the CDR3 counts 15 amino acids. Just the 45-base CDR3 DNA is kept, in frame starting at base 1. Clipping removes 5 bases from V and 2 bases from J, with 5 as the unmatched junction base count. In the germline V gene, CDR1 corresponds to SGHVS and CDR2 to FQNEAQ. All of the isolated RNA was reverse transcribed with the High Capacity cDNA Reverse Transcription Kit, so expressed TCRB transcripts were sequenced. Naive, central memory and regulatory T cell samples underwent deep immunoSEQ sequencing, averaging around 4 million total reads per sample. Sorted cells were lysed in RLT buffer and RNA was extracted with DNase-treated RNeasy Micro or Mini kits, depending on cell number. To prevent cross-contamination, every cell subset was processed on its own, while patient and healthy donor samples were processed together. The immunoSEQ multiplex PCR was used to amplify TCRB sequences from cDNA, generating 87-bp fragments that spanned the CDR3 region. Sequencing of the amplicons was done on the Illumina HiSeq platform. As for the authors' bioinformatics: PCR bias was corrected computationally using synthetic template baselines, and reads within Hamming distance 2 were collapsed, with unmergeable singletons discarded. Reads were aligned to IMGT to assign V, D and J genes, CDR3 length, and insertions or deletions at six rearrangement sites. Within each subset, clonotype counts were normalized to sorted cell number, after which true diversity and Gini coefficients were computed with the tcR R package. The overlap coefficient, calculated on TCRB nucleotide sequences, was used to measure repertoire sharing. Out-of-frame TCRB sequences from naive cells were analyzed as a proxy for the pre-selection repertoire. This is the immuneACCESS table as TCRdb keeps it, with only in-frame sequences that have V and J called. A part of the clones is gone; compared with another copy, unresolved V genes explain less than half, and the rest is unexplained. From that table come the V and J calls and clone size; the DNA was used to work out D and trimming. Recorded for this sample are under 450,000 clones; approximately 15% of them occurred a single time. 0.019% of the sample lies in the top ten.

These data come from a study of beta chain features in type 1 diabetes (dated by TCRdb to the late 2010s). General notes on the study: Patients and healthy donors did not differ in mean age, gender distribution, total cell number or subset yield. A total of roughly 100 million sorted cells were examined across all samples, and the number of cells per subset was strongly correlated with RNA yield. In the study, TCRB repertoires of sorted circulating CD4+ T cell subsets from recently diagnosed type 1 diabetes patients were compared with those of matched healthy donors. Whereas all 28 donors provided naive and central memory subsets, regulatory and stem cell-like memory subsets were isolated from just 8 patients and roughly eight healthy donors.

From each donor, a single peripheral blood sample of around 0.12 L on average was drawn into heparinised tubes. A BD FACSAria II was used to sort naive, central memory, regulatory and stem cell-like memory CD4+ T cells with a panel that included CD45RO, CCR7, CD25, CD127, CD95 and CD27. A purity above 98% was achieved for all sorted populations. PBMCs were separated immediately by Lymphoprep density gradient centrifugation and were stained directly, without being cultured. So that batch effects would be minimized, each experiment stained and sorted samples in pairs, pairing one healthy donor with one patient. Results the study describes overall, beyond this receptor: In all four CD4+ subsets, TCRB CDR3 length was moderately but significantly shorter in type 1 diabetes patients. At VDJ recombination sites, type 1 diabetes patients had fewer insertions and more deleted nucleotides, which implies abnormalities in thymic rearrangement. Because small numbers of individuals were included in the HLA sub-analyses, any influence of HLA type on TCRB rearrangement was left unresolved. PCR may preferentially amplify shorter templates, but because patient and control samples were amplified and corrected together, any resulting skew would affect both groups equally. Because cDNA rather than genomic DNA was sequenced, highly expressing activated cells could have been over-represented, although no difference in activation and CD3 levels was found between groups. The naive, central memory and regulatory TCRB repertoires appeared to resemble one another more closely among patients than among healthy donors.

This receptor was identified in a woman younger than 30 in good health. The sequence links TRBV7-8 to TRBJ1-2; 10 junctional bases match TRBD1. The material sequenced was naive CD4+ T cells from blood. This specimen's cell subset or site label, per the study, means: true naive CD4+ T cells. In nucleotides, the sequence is TGTGCCAGCAGCGGACCGGGACAGGGGAACTATGGCTACACCTTC. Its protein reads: CASSGPGQGNYGYTF.